Included here is one TCR beta chain sequence, with context. Clones were read by immunoSEQ multiplex PCR, and TCRdb kept only the in-frame ones, dropping some. The table lists more than 400,000 clones, around 90% of them singletons. This specimen comes from a study of blood T cell repertoires in COVID-19. This CDR3 is built from 14 residues. Trimming left V 3 bases short and J 0 bases short, with 8 bases between. Germline V gene data show CDR1 as WSHSY and CDR2 as SAAADI. This chain uses TRBV10-2 with TRBJ1-1, with D possibly TRBD1 on 5 matching bases. Sample: PBMCs or T cells enriched from blood (not recorded which). The source of this sequence is a woman between 18 and 29 years old who had recovered from COVID-19. CDR3 sequence: CASSERGMNTEAFF. In DNA form, the CDR3 reads TGCGCCAGCAGTGAACGGGGGATGAACACTGAAGCTTTCTTT.